The T cell receptor beta chain described here comes from a study of control samples from healthy donors and cancer patients. V lost 4 bases, J lost 0 bases, and 11 bases lay in between. CDR3 length equals 16 residues. Germline V gene sequence: CDR1 SGHRS, CDR2 YFSETQ. Libraries were prepared by immunoSEQ multiplex PCR; TCRdb keeps only in-frame clonotypes and omits some of them. The table includes about 140,000 clones, approximately 86% detected once. The material sequenced was blood. The chain is built from TRBV5-1 and TRBJ2-6; D is unclear. This clonotype was obtained from a woman in her 30s in good health. The CDR3 region has the DNA TGCGCCAGCAGCCCCCTAGTACTCTCTGGGGCCAACGTCCTGACTTTC. Its translation: CASSPLVLSGANVLTF.